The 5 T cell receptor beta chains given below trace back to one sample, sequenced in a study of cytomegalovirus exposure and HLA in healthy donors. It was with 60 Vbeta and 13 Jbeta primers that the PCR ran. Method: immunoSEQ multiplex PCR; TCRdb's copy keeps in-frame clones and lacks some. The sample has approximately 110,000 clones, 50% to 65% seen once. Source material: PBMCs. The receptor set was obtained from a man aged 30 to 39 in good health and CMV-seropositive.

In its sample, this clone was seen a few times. CDR3 protein: CATSLAGGHEQYF. CDR3 sequence (DNA): TGTGCCACTTCGCTAGCGGGGGGCCACGAGCAGTACTTC. V gene TRBV7-2 combines with J gene TRBJ2-7, with 11 bases aligning to TRBD2. J was trimmed by 5 bases and V by 10 bases; bases with no gene match: 7. Germline V gene lookup returns CDR1 SGHTA and CDR2 FQGNSA. The CDR3 has 13 residues.

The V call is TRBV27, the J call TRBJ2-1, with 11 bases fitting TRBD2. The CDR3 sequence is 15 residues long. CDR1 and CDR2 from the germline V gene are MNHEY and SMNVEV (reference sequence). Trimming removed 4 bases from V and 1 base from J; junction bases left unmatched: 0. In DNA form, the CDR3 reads TGTGCCAGCAGTTCTAGCGGGGGGTCCTACAATGAGCAGTTCTTC. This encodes CASSSSGGSYNEQFF.

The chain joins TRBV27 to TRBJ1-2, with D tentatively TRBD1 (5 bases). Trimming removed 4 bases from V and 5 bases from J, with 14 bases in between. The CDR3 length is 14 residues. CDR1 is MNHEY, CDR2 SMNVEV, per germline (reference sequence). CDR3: CASSSQAGPYGYTF. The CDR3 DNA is TGTGCCAGCAGTTCCCAGGCAGGGCCTTATGGCTACACCTTC.

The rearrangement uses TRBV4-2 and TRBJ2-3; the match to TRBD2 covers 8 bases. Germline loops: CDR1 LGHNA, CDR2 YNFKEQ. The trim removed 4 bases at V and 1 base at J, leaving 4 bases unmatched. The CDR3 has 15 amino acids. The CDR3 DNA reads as TGTGCCAGCAGCCCTCGGGGGGGCGGCACAGATACGCAGTATTTT. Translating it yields CASSPRGGGTDTQYF.

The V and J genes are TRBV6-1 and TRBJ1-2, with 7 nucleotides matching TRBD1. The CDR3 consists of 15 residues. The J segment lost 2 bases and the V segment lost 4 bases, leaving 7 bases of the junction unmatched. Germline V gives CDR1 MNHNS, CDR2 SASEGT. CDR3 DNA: TGTGCCAGCAGTGGCCGAGGGGGCGCAAACTATGGCTACACCTTC. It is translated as CASSGRGGANYGYTF.